Included here is one TCR beta chain sequence, with context. These data originate in a study of blood T cell repertoires in COVID-19. About the research overall: Whether acute or convalescent, the COVID-19 samples came from the United States, Italy and Spain. PBMCs, B-cell-depleted T cells, or T cells provided the cDNA or gDNA that made up the material.

Original analysis: Reference gene primer amplification gave nucleated cell count estimates. Repertoires were generated with immunoSEQ multiplex PCR, while TCRdb's copy carries only in-frame clones and drops some. Clonal size and the V and J genes are those of that table, whereas D and trimming came from the DNA. The data hold fewer than 110,000 clones, with more than 80% observed a single time. The sample was peripheral blood. This receptor was taken from an older woman with acute or convalescent COVID-19.

The CDR3 protein is CASSFDRGRNTEAFF. The CDR3 bases are TGCGCCAGCAGCTTCGACAGGGGGCGAAACACTGAAGCTTTCTTT. The rearrangement joins TRBV5-1 to TRBJ1-1, with 10 positions matching TRBD1. The V gene end was trimmed by 2 bases and the J gene end by 2 bases; junction bases not matched to a gene: 3. Germline-derived CDR1 and CDR2 are SGHRS and YFSETQ. CDR3 length: 15 residues.